A selection of T cell receptor beta chains follows, all from one sample in a study of blood T cells in healthy people across ages. MiXCR, applied by TCRdb to the 5' RACE reads, yields one record per CDR3 protein. The sample yields some 900,000 distinct CDR3 sequences, around 48% seen once. The sample was blood. Receptors originate from a man in his thirties or forties in good health. CDR3s include the opening cysteine and the closing phenylalanine or tryptophan. D genes are given only for firm matches. Some rows have no size entry. The others give once, few or many, or a class for an expanded clone.

V gene	clone size	J gene	D gene	CDR3 protein	CDR3 DNA
TRBV2	NA	TRBJ1-4	NA	CASRATGEKLFF	TGTGCCAGCAGGGCGACTGGGGAAAAACTGTTTTTT
TRBV4-2	NA	TRBJ2-2	TRBD1	CASSAGTAETGELFF	TGTGCCAGCAGCGCCGGGACAGCGGAGACCGGGGAGCTGTTTTTT
TRBV3-1	NA	TRBJ1-1	TRBD1	CASSRGDRGSRYTEAFF	TGTGCCAGCAGCCGTGGAGACAGGGGGTCGAGGTACACTGAAGCTTTCTTT
TRBV18	NA	TRBJ2-7	NA	CASSPASNYEQYF	TGTGCCAGCTCACCAGCGTCGAACTACGAGCAGTACTTC
TRBV5-1	NA	TRBJ2-4	NA	CASSLMGSQGNIQYF	TGCGCCAGCAGCTTAATGGGCAGTCAGGGTAACATTCAGTACTTC
TRBV5-5	NA	TRBJ2-5	NA	CASSYGVTYNEQYF	TGTGCCAGCAGCTATGGGGTCACCTACAATGAGCAGTACTTC
TRBV20-1	once	TRBJ2-3	NA	CSAGRTSTDTQYF	TGCAGTGCTGGGAGGACTAGCACAGATACGCAGTATTTT
TRBV9	NA	TRBJ2-7	TRBD1	CASSVGGQGHYEQYF	TGTGCCAGCAGCGTAGGAGGACAGGGACACTACGAGCAGTACTTC
TRBV30	NA	TRBJ1-5	NA	CAWSTGLGNQPQHF	TGTGCCTGGAGTACAGGGTTAGGCAATCAGCCCCAGCATTTT
TRBV12-5	NA	TRBJ2-5	TRBD2	CASGATSGGVQETQYF	TGTGCTAGCGGTGCCACAAGCGGGGGGGTCCAAGAGACCCAGTACTTC
TRBV6-2/TRBV6-3	few	TRBJ2-4	TRBD1	CASSRQGQGQYF	TGTGCCAGCAGCCGACAGGGCCAGGGGCAGTACTTC